This TCR beta chain was found in a study of graft-versus-host responses after intestinal transplantation. The overall study: Recipients were given multivisceral, liver-intestinal, or isolated intestinal transplants. Following induction with anti-thymocyte globulin, all recipients were given tacrolimus and steroids for about 3 years.

Remarks on this clone: Its antigen remains unknown.

The CDR3 is made up of 15 amino acids. V was clipped by 6 bases and J by 4 bases; unmatched bases: 10. Germline assignment: CDR1 SQVTM and CDR2 ANQGSEA. Produced via immunoSEQ multiplex PCR; TCRdb's table is partial and in-frame only. Among around 110,000 clones listed, roughly 89% were seen once. The sample consisted of unstimulated CD4+ T cells sorted from spleen or lymph node cells, taken before transplant. This TCR came from a human donor who was the organ donor for an intestinal transplant. The chain combines TRBV29-1 with TRBJ2-1; 9 nucleotides line up with TRBD2. CDR3 sequence (DNA): TGCAGCGTGAGGGGAAGACTAGCGGCGTACAATGAGCAGTTCTTC. Translated, it gives CSVRGRLAAYNEQFF.